This T cell receptor beta chain was captured by sequencing in a study of blood T cell repertoires in COVID-19. Study overall: Spain, Italy and the United States supplied samples that represented acute and convalescent COVID-19. T cells, B-cell-depleted T cells, or PBMCs supplied cDNA or gDNA.

The V end was cut by 4 bases, the J end by 7 bases, with 16 bases between. CDR1 is ENHRY, CDR2 SYGVKD, per germline. This CDR3 region has 14 residues. As processed by the authors: For nucleated cells, counts were estimated from reference gene primer amplification. Generated by immunoSEQ multiplex PCR, the TCRdb table keeps only in-frame clones and is missing some. V, J and clone size derive from that table, while D and trimming were established from the DNA sequence. The data contain 160,000 or so clones, just over 90% of them singletons. The receptor comes from a young man with acute or convalescent COVID-19. The sample consisted of peripheral blood. The genes are TRBV10-3 and TRBJ1-2; a weak D match, TRBD1 (5 bases). The CDR3 sequence is CAISVDTLVSGYTF. CDR3 DNA: TGTGCCATCAGTGTGGACACCCTGGTGTCTGGCTACACCTTC.